Presented here are 19 T cell receptor beta chains from one specimen sequenced in a study of CD8 T cells in Susac syndrome. After extraction with the RNeasy kit, roughly 0.5 to 1 ug of the RNA was reverse transcribed using random hexamers. TCRdb independently ran MiXCR on the immunoSEQ multiplex PCR reads; one entry per CDR3 protein. This repertoire shows around 140,000 distinct CDR3 sequences, 95% found once; its top ten account for 0.14%. The specimen sequenced was CD4+ T cells from PBMCs. The receptors here all came from a human donor with Susac syndrome.

The chain recombines TRBV12-3 or TRBV12-4 with TRBJ2-5; 11 bases line up with TRBD2. V trimming: 2 bases; J trimming: 2 bases; junction bases outside the gene matches: 10. The CDR3 has 18 residues. This CDR3 is CASSLRTSGLHLQETQYF. DNA for the CDR3: TGTGCCAGCAGTTTAAGGACTAGCGGGCTACACTTACAAGAGACCCAGTACTTC.

The CDR3 DNA reads as TGTGCCAGCAGCCAACTATATAGCAATCAGCCCCAGCATTTT. Amino acids: CASSQLYSNQPQHF. The chain employs TRBV3-1 and TRBJ1-5; D uncertain. V was cut by 2 bases and J by 0 bases, with 5 bases left in between. Germline CDR1 is LGHDT and CDR2 is YNNKEL (reference sequence). The CDR3 is 14 residues long.

The V call is TRBV12-3 or TRBV12-4, the J call TRBJ1-2; D uncertain. The length of the CDR3 is 14 residues. V dropped 2 bases and J dropped 4 bases, with 11 bases sitting between them. CDR3 sequence (DNA): TGTGCCAGCAGTTTAACGGCGGGCCGCTATGGCTACACCTTC. The encoded protein is CASSLTAGRYGYTF.

The chain uses TRBV30 and TRBJ1-1; a possible D gene is TRBD1 (6 bases). CDR3 length: 13 amino acids. V gave up 3 bases and J gave up 4 bases, with 12 bases separating them. Per the germline V gene, CDR1 is GTSNPN and CDR2 is SVGIG (reference sequence). The CDR3 loop is CAWSASGVTEAFF. In DNA form, the CDR3 reads TGTGCCTGGAGCGCCTCAGGGGTCACTGAAGCTTTCTTT.

V gene TRBV30 combines with J gene TRBJ1-2, with 7 bases identical to TRBD1. Germline CDR1 reads GTSNPN; CDR2 reads SVGIG (reference sequence). This CDR3 region has 14 residues. V shed 2 bases, J shed 4 bases, and the junction held 7 bases outside the gene matches. The CDR3 region is CAWSLAGGTYGYTF. CDR3 DNA sequence: TGTGCCTGGAGTTTGGCAGGGGGTACCTATGGCTACACCTTC.

The genes are TRBV29-1 and TRBJ1-2; the match to TRBD1 covers 8 bases. This CDR3 has 15 residues. V dropped 0 bases and J dropped 7; count of bases not matched to a gene: 10. Germline values: CDR1 SQVTM, CDR2 ANQGSEA. The CDR3 region is CSVEDNPGGWSGYTF. The CDR3 nucleotides read TGCAGCGTTGAAGATAATCCAGGGGGCTGGAGTGGCTACACCTTC. Complete variable domain (other parts from reference TRBV29-1 and TRBJ1-2): SAVISQKPSRDICQRGTSLTIQCQVDSQVTMMFWYRQQPGQSLTLIATANQGSEATYESGFVIDKFPISRPNLTFSTLTVSNMSPEDSSIYLCSVEDNPGGWSGYTFGSGTRLTVV.

The V gene is TRBV20-1, the J gene TRBJ2-5; possibly TRBD2 for D (5 bases). The V end was cut by 7 bases, the J end by 3 bases, with 15 bases between. Per germline, CDR1 DFQATT and CDR2 SNEGSKA (reference sequence). The CDR3 has 13 amino acids. CDR3 sequence: CSVIAPGEETQYF. The DNA of the CDR3 is TGCAGTGTCATAGCTCCCGGGGAAGAGACCCAGTACTTC.

This clonotype appeared a single time. This chain joins TRBV9 and TRBJ2-1; no clear D gene. Germline V gives CDR1 SGDLS, CDR2 YYNGEE. Trimming took 0 bases from V and 6 from J, leaving 7 bases between them. CDR3 size: 13 residues. DNA for the CDR3: TGTGCCAGCAGCGTAGGGGTTAGCAATGAGCAGTTCTTC. It encodes CASSVGVSNEQFF.

This clonotype was seen just once. The chain combines TRBV29-1 with TRBJ2-3, with TRBD2 identical over 10 bases. CDR3 length: 15 amino acids. The trim removed 8 bases at V and 2 bases at J, leaving 10 bases unmatched. Germline V CDR1 and CDR2: SQVTM, ANQGSEA. The CDR3 DNA follows: TGCAGCACTAGGGGACTAGCGCGTTCCACAGATACGCAGTATTTT. Protein product: CSTRGLARSTDTQYF.

The genes are TRBV14 and TRBJ2-1, with no clear D. The CDR3 runs 11 residues. Per germline, CDR1 SGHDN and CDR2 FVKESK. Between the trimmed V and J ends, which lost 4 bases and 11 bases, there was a span of 9 bases. In DNA form, the CDR3 reads TGTGCCAGCAGCCTGAGGTCGAAGCAGTTCTTC. Protein: CASSLRSKQFF.

The chain couples TRBV20-1 to TRBJ1-5, with TRBD1 matching 12 bases. The junction had 4 bases not matched to a gene; V was cut back by 0 bases and J by 7 bases. The CDR3 spans 15 residues. Germline V gene sequence: CDR1 DFQATT, CDR2 SNEGSKA (reference sequence). The CDR3 protein is CSARDLGTGGQPQHF. Here the CDR3 DNA reads TGCAGTGCTAGAGATCTGGGGACAGGGGGCCAGCCCCAGCATTTT.

The chain combines TRBV12-3 or TRBV12-4 with TRBJ2-4, with D hard to call. This CDR3 is 14 amino acids long. With 1 base removed from V and 6 bases from J, the gap between germline ends came to 10 bases. In DNA form, the CDR3 reads TGTGCCAGCAGTTTAGGGGCGGTGGGAAACATTCAGTACTTC. Translated, it gives CASSLGAVGNIQYF.

V gene TRBV20-1 combines with J gene TRBJ2-7; 7 bases map to TRBD1. V was pared by 5 bases and J by 1 base, with 5 bases of the junction left unmatched. The CDR3 covers 13 residues. CDR1 is DFQATT, CDR2 SNEGSKA, per germline (reference sequence). CDR3 in amino acids: CSALWGQSYEQYF. DNA of the CDR3: TGCAGTGCTCTTTGGGGACAGTCCTACGAGCAGTACTTC.

CDR3 in DNA: TGTGCCAGCAGTTCAGGGGCAATCTCCTACGAGCAGTACTTC. It translates to CASSSGAISYEQYF. The V call is TRBV28, the J call TRBJ2-7, with D tentatively TRBD1 (6 bases). Trimming took off 4 bases at V and 0 bases at J, with 10 bases between the two ends. The CDR3 contains 14 residues. Germline V lookup: CDR1 MDHEN, CDR2 SYDVKM.

The V call is TRBV25-1, the J call TRBJ2-5, with D perhaps matching TRBD2 (6 bases). The V and J ends lost 7 bases and 3 bases respectively, with 12 bases between them. The CDR3 runs 13 residues. The germline V gene has CDR1 MGHDK and CDR2 SYGVNS. The CDR3 DNA reads TGTGCCAGCAACGCGCGGGGAAAAGAGACCCAGTACTTC. It codes for CASNARGKETQYF.

This chain joins TRBV29-1 and TRBJ2-1; weak D call: TRBD2 (6 bases). Germline values: CDR1 SQVTM, CDR2 ANQGSEA. The CDR3 extends over 12 amino acids. Between the trimmed V and J ends, which lost 5 bases and 6 bases, there was a span of 11 bases. The CDR3 protein is CSVSRESNEQFF. The DNA for the CDR3 is TGCAGCGTTAGTCGGGAGAGCAATGAGCAGTTCTTC.

The chain has TRBV9 and TRBJ2-5, with D tentatively TRBD1 or TRBD2 (5 bases each). V was pared by 2 bases and J by 5 bases, with 19 bases between. This CDR3 is built from 16 residues. CDR1 and CDR2 from the germline V gene are SGDLS and YYNGEE. The DNA of the CDR3 is TGTGCCAGCAGCGTCCGCATCGGGGCCCCTTCCGAGACCCAGTACTTC. It yields the protein CASSVRIGAPSETQYF.

The chain joins TRBV9 to TRBJ2-3, with 7 positions matching TRBD2. Trimming at V came to 0 bases and at J to 3 bases, leaving 10 bases not matched to a gene. From germline, CDR1 is SGDLS and CDR2 YYNGEE. The CDR3 consists of 17 residues. CDR3 sequence: CASSVAITGGGTDTQYF. CDR3 DNA: TGTGCCAGCAGCGTAGCTATAACGGGAGGAGGTACAGATACGCAGTATTTT.

This clonotype was observed a handful of times. V gene TRBV20-1 combines with J gene TRBJ1-1; D is ambiguous. Trimming took off 2 bases at V and 5 bases at J, with 6 bases between the two ends. The CDR3 covers 11 residues. Germline CDR1 is DFQATT and CDR2 is SNEGSKA (reference sequence). CDR3 nucleotides: TGCAGTGCTAGAAGGGATACTGAAGCTTTCTTT. Residues: CSARRDTEAFF.